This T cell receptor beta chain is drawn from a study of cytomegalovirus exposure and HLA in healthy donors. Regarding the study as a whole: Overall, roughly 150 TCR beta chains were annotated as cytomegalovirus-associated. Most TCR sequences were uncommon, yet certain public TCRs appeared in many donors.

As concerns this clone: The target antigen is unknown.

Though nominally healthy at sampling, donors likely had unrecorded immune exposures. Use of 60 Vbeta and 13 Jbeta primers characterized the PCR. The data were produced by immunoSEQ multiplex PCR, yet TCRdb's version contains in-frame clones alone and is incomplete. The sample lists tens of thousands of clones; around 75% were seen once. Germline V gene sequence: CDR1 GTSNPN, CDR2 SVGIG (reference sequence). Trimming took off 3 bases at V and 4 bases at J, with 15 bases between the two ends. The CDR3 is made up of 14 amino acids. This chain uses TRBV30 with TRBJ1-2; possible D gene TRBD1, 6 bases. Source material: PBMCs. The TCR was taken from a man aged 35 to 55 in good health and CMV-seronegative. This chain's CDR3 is CAWRGDTIGYGYTF. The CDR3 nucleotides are TGTGCCTGGAGGGGGGACACGATTGGCTATGGCTACACCTTC.